What follows are 23 T cell receptor beta chains derived from one specimen sequenced in a study of blood T cell repertoires in COVID-19. Some clones are missing from TCRdb's copy, which holds only in-frame ones; the method was immunoSEQ multiplex PCR. Here the sample spans hundreds of thousands of clones, roughly 90% being singletons. Sequencing input: peripheral blood. The receptor source for this set is a woman aged 25 to 45 with active or convalescent COVID-19.

V is TRBV6-5 and J is TRBJ2-7, with D possibly matching TRBD2 (8 bases). This CDR3 region has 15 residues. V lost 6 bases and J 2 bases, leaving 17 bases between the germline ends. CDR1 and CDR2 (germline): MNHEY, SVGAGI. In DNA, the CDR3 is TGTGCCAGCAGCCAACGGGAGGGGGCCGCCTACGAGCAGTACTTC. Its translation is CASSQREGAAYEQYF.

This chain links TRBV7-2 with TRBJ1-4; TRBD1 aligns across 9 bases. The V segment lost 5 bases and the J segment 4 bases; nucleotides outside the gene matches: 5. This CDR3 is 15 amino acids long. In germline, CDR1 is SGHTA, CDR2 FQGNSA. The CDR3 spells CASSLGQGSNEKLFF. The DNA of the CDR3 is TGTGCCAGCAGCCTGGGACAGGGTAGTAATGAAAAACTGTTTTTT.

The V gene is TRBV19, the J gene TRBJ2-7; TRBD2 aligns across 8 bases. The length of the CDR3 is 16 residues. V gave up 4 bases and J gave up 3 bases; unmatched junction bases: 11. CDR1 is LNHDA and CDR2 is SQIVND in the germline V gene (reference sequence). Here the CDR3 DNA reads TGTGCCAGTAGTAGAGCACTAGCGGACGAACTCTACGAGCAGTACTTC. This sequence encodes CASSRALADELYEQYF. The full variable domain, its missing parts supplied by reference TRBV19 and TRBJ2-7, is DGGITQSPKYLFRKEGQNVTLSCEQNLNHDAMYWYRQDPGQGLRLIYYSQIVNDFQKGDIAEGYSVSREKKESFPLTVTSAQKNPTAFYLCASSRALADELYEQYFGPGTRLTVT.

The chain links TRBV4-1 to TRBJ2-6, with TRBD2 matching over 11 bases. The CDR3 totals 16 residues. Germline-derived CDR1 and CDR2 are MGHRA and YSYEKL. The J segment lost 3 bases and the V segment lost 5 bases, leaving 3 bases of the junction unmatched. The CDR3: CASSKGLAGGANVLTF. The CDR3 DNA sequence: TGCGCCAGCAGCAAAGGACTAGCGGGTGGGGCCAACGTCCTGACTTTC.

The V call is TRBV6-6, the J call TRBJ2-7; 8 nucleotides line up with TRBD2. Germline CDR1 is MNHNY and CDR2 is SVGAGI (reference sequence). V shed 5 bases and J 4 bases; nucleotides not matched to a gene: 4. CDR3 length: 13 residues. The chain's CDR3 is CASSRLAIYEQYF. CDR3 in DNA: TGTGCCAGCAGTCGACTAGCGATATACGAGCAGTACTTC.

This clone is a singleton in its sample. The V and J genes are TRBV6-5 and TRBJ1-4; 12 bases match TRBD1. In germline, CDR1 is MNHEY, CDR2 SVGAGI. CDR3 length: 15 amino acids. Trimming at V came to 7 bases and at J to 8 bases, leaving 8 bases not matched to a gene. The DNA of the CDR3 is TGTGCCAGCACTCGGGGACAGGGGGCAGGGGAAAAACTGTTTTTT. Protein product: CASTRGQGAGEKLFF.

The chain is built from TRBV6-5 and TRBJ2-7; D gene ambiguous. This CDR3 contains 11 residues. Trimming took off 4 bases at V and 2 bases at J, with 3 bases between the two ends. Germline V CDR1 and CDR2: MNHEY, SVGAGI. The CDR3 sequence is CASSSAYEQYF. CDR3 nucleotides: TGTGCCAGCAGTTCGGCCTACGAGCAGTACTTC.

DNA of the CDR3: TGTGCCAGCAGTCAACTTGAATCCCACACCTTC. It encodes CASSQLESHTF. V gene TRBV2 combines with J gene TRBJ1-2; unclear D gene. There are 11 residues in the CDR3. V lost 5 bases and J lost 12, with 13 bases in between. In germline, CDR1 is SNHLY, CDR2 FYNNEI. The full variable domain, in which reference TRBV2 and TRBJ1-2 provide the parts outside the CDR3, is EPEVTQTPSHQVTQMGQEVILRCVPISNHLYFYWYRQILGQKVEFLVSFYNNEISEKSEIFDDQFSVERPDGSNFTLKIRSTKLEDSAMYFCASSQLESHTFGSGTRLTVV.

The chain employs TRBV3-1 (or the pseudogene TRBV3-2) and TRBJ1-6; D possibly corresponds to TRBD1 (5 bases). The CDR3 is 15 residues long. V dropped 0 bases and J dropped 4 bases, with 7 bases sitting between them. Germline V CDR1 and CDR2: LGHDT, YNNKEL (reference sequence). Written as DNA, the CDR3 is TGTGCCAGCAGCCAAGATTGGACATATAATTCACCCCTCCACTTT. The encoded protein is CASSQDWTYNSPLHF.

V gene TRBV27 combines with J gene TRBJ1-1, with TRBD1 matching 8 bases. The CDR3 length is 16 residues. Looked up from germline, CDR1 is MNHEY and CDR2 is SMNVEV (reference sequence). V was pared by 5 bases and J by 0 bases, with 8 bases of the junction left unmatched. CDR3 DNA sequence: TGTGCCAGCAGTCCCTGGGGACAGGCCGTGAACACTGAAGCTTTCTTT. Translated, it gives CASSPWGQAVNTEAFF.

V is TRBV5-5 and J is TRBJ1-2, with D unclear. Trimming stripped 1 base from V and 2 bases from J, with 9 bases between. Germline lookup yields CDR1 SGHKS and CDR2 YYEKEE (reference sequence). This CDR3 region has 14 residues. The CDR3 protein is CASSLRLQNYGYTF. The CDR3 bases are TGTGCCAGCAGCTTGAGGTTACAGAACTATGGCTACACCTTC.

This chain connects TRBV19 to TRBJ1-1, with D perhaps TRBD1 (6 bases). The length of the CDR3 is 11 residues. V was shortened by 10 bases and J by 10 bases, with 16 bases between the two germline ends. The germline gives CDR1 LNHDA, CDR2 SQIVND (reference sequence). The CDR3 nucleotides read TGTGCCATCAAACAGGGAGAAAGAGCTTTCTTT. It encodes CAIKQGERAFF. Using reference TRBV19 and TRBJ1-1 for the parts outside the CDR3, the full variable domain is DGGITQSPKYLFRKEGQNVTLSCEQNLNHDAMYWYRQDPGQGLRLIYYSQIVNDFQKGDIAEGYSVSREKKESFPLTVTSAQKNPTAFYLCAIKQGERAFFGQGTRLTVV.

The chain joins TRBV28 to TRBJ2-5; D may be TRBD1 (6 bases). CDR1 is MDHEN and CDR2 is SYDVKM in the germline V gene. The CDR3 is 14 amino acids. The V and J ends lost 3 bases and 5 bases respectively, with 13 bases between them. The CDR3 here is CASSLPQGRETQYF. CDR3 DNA: TGTGCCAGCAGTTTGCCGCAGGGGCGGGAGACCCAGTACTTC. The variable domain in full, completed from reference TRBV28 and TRBJ2-5, reads DVKVTQSSRYLVKRTGEKVFLECVQDMDHENMFWYRQDPGLGLRLIYFSYDVKMKEKGDIPEGYSVSREKKERFSLILESASTNQTSMYLCASSLPQGRETQYFGPGTRLLVL.

This chain connects TRBV4-2 to TRBJ2-1; D uncertain. CDR1 and CDR2 (germline): LGHNA, YNFKEQ. The CDR3 is made up of 15 amino acids. V lost 4 bases, J lost 4 bases, and 14 bases lay in between. In nucleotides, the CDR3 is TGTGCCAGCAGCCCTGCGCTCCTTTCATACAATGAGCAGTTCTTC. This codes for CASSPALLSYNEQFF.

This rearrangement joins TRBV4-2 to TRBJ2-3; D perhaps matches TRBD2 (6 bases). V was cut by 2 bases and J by 1 base, with 16 bases left in between. CDR3 length: 17 amino acids. Per germline, CDR1 LGHNA and CDR2 YNFKEQ. DNA of the CDR3: TGTGCCAGCAGCCAATCTCTCGGGGGAGGCCGCACAGATACGCAGTATTTT. It yields the protein CASSQSLGGGRTDTQYF.

The chain carries TRBV15 and TRBJ1-1, with a weak D call TRBD1 (5 bases). Per the germline V gene, CDR1 is LNHNV and CDR2 is YYDKDF (reference sequence). V was pared by 0 bases and J by 3 bases, with 14 bases between. The CDR3 covers 16 residues. The CDR3 loop reads CATSRDGGMWDTEAFF. CDR3 DNA: TGTGCCACCAGCAGAGATGGGGGGATGTGGGACACTGAAGCTTTCTTT.

The rearrangement joins TRBV7-2 to TRBJ2-1, with D possibly TRBD1 on 7 matching bases. The CDR3 loop spans 16 amino acids. Germline loops: CDR1 SGHTA, CDR2 FQGNSA. V shed 7 bases and J shed 0 bases, with 16 bases lying between them. The CDR3 sequence is CASTDQGGLSYNEQFF. CDR3 in DNA: TGTGCCAGCACGGATCAGGGGGGCCTCTCCTACAATGAGCAGTTCTTC.

The rearrangement joins TRBV5-1 to TRBJ2-5; D unresolved. Germline V gives CDR1 SGHRS, CDR2 YFSETQ. This CDR3 is 13 amino acids long. V was shortened by 0 bases and J by 2 bases, with 5 bases between the two germline ends. CDR3 loop: CASSLEQQETQYF. The CDR3 nucleotides read TGCGCCAGCAGCTTGGAACAGCAAGAGACCCAGTACTTC.

The chain employs TRBV3-1 (or the pseudogene TRBV3-2) and TRBJ2-7; 7 bases line up with TRBD2. V dropped 4 bases and J dropped 7; count of bases not matched to a gene: 13. CDR3 size: 15 residues. Germline CDR1 reads LGHDT; CDR2 reads YNNKEL (reference sequence). CDR3 protein: CASSRPGLSLREQYF. CDR3 in DNA: TGTGCCAGCAGCCGTCCGGGACTATCTCTGAGGGAGCAGTACTTC.

The chain employs TRBV11-3 and TRBJ2-1, with TRBD2 identical over 7 bases. This CDR3 region has 14 residues. Germline V gene sequence: CDR1 SGHNT, CDR2 YENEEA. V lost 5 bases to trimming and J lost 6 bases; unmatched junction nucleotides: 7. CDR3 DNA: TGTGCCAGCAGCCATTTGGCGGGAGTCAATGAGCAGTTCTTC. It specifies CASSHLAGVNEQFF.

This sequence joins TRBV4-1 and TRBJ2-5, with 10 bases fitting TRBD2. CDR1 is MGHRA, CDR2 YSYEKL, per germline. V shed 2 bases, J shed 4 bases, and the junction held 4 bases outside the gene matches. CDR3 length: 15 amino acids. The CDR3 bases are TGCGCCAGCAGCCAAACTAGCGGGATCGTAGAGACCCAGTACTTC. Protein product: CASSQTSGIVETQYF.

This sequence joins TRBV2 and TRBJ1-6, with D possibly being TRBD1 (5 bases). This CDR3 has 14 amino acids. V lost 6 bases to trimming and J lost 5 bases, with 11 bases between them. Germline V lookup: CDR1 SNHLY, CDR2 FYNNEI. In nucleotides, the CDR3 is TGTGCCAGCAGGTCGGACACGGATAATTCACCCCTCCACTTT. Its protein product is CASRSDTDNSPLHF.

The chain has TRBV7-9 and TRBJ2-2; D might be TRBD2 (5 bases). The CDR3 loop spans 12 amino acids. Per germline, CDR1 SEHNR and CDR2 FQNEAQ (reference sequence). V dropped 3 bases and J dropped 6 bases, with 5 bases sitting between them. Written as DNA, the CDR3 is TGTGCCAGCAGCTTGAGGGCCGGGGAGCTGTTTTTT. Protein: CASSLRAGELFF.